This entry concerns a single T cell receptor (beta chain). The record originates from a study of T cell responses to AZD1222 COVID-19 vaccine. The assay was immunoSEQ multiplex PCR, and TCRdb's table has in-frame clones only and misses some. The sample holds 68,000 or so clones; more than 70% are singletons and the top ten take around 10%. Per the germline V gene, CDR1 is MNHEY and CDR2 is SMNVEV (reference sequence). The CDR3 has 17 amino acids. V shed 3 bases and J shed 3 bases, with 17 bases lying between them. The V call is TRBV27, the J call TRBJ2-2; tentative D call: TRBD2 (5 bases). The source is an adult in good health. Source: peripheral blood, taken on day 0 of AZD1222 vaccination. Here the CDR3 DNA reads TGTGCCAGCAGTTTTTGGCGCGTGAGAGGGTACACCGGGGAGCTGTTTTTT. Translating gives CASSFWRVRGYTGELFF.